Following are 29 T cell receptor beta chains from one sample sequenced in a study of cytomegalovirus exposure and HLA in healthy donors. Produced via immunoSEQ multiplex PCR; TCRdb's table is partial and in-frame only. Of about 310,000 clones listed, over 75% are singletons. Material: PBMCs. The receptors were gathered from a man aged 25-45 years in good health and CMV-seronegative.

The CDR3 coding sequence is TGCGCCAGCAGCTCGACTAGCGGGGCCCCCTACGAGCAGTACTTC. It yields the protein CASSSTSGAPYEQYF. The chain has TRBV5-1 and TRBJ2-7; 11 bases line up with TRBD2. The V gene end was trimmed by 3 bases and the J gene end by 2 bases; junction bases not matched to a gene: 4. Germline values: CDR1 SGHRS, CDR2 YFSETQ. This CDR3 comprises 15 residues.

The chain carries TRBV4-1 and TRBJ1-1; no firm D call. Germline CDR1 MGHRA, CDR2 YSYEKL. The V end lost 3 bases, the J end lost 1 base, and 12 bases lay between the germline ends. The CDR3 covers 15 residues. In DNA form, the CDR3 reads TGCGCCAGCAGCCAGTTCTACGGGGAGAACACTGAAGCTTTCTTT. Its translation is CASSQFYGENTEAFF.

The chain has TRBV25-1 and TRBJ2-1; 12 bases match TRBD2. CDR1 and CDR2 (germline): MGHDK, SYGVNS. Unmatched junction bases numbered 8, after V lost 1 base and J lost 7 bases. The CDR3 is 17 amino acids. The CDR3 DNA follows: TGTGCCAGCAGTGAATGGGCTAGCGGGGGGGCCAAGAATGAGCAGTTCTTC. It codes for CASSEWASGGAKNEQFF.

This chain joins TRBV4-1 and TRBJ1-2; no firm D call. Per germline, CDR1 MGHRA and CDR2 YSYEKL. V was pared by 3 bases and J by 6 bases, with 11 bases between. The CDR3 has 13 residues. CDR3 residues: CASSHFPGDGYTF. CDR3 coding DNA: TGCGCCAGCAGCCATTTTCCAGGCGATGGCTACACCTTC.

The CDR3 sequence is CASSGRTGGNQPQHF. CDR3 in DNA: TGTGCCAGCAGTGGTAGGACAGGGGGAAATCAGCCCCAGCATTTT. The V call is TRBV25-1, the J call TRBJ1-5; 10 nucleotides agree with TRBD1. CDR1 is MGHDK and CDR2 is SYGVNS in the germline V gene. The trim removed 4 bases at V and 4 bases at J, leaving 4 bases unmatched. The CDR3 contains 15 residues.

The chain combines TRBV29-1 with TRBJ2-3, with TRBD2 matching 14 bases. Trimming cost V 6 bases and J 4 bases; bases outside gene matches: 9. The germline V gene has CDR1 SQVTM and CDR2 ANQGSEA. The CDR3 has 16 residues. The CDR3 protein is CSVILGLAGGSDTQYF. The CDR3 DNA reads TGCAGCGTCATACTCGGACTAGCGGGGGGCTCAGATACGCAGTATTTT.

This chain joins TRBV11-2 and TRBJ2-6, with D unresolved. V was trimmed by 0 bases and J by 0 bases, leaving 9 bases between them. This CDR3 has 17 amino acids. The germline CDR1 and CDR2 sequences are SGHAT and FQNNGV. The CDR3 bases are TGTGCCAGCAGCTTAGAGTACAGCAACTCTGGGGCCAACGTCCTGACTTTC. Its protein is CASSLEYSNSGANVLTF. The full variable domain, rest sourced from reference TRBV11-2 and TRBJ2-6, is EAGVAQSPRYKIIEKRQSVAFWCNPISGHATLYWYQQILGQGPKLLIQFQNNGVVDDSQLPKDRFSAERLKGVDSTLKIQPAKLEDSAVYLCASSLEYSNSGANVLTFGAGSRLTVL.

In DNA form, the CDR3 reads TGTGCCAGCAGCTTACAAGAGGTGGGGACCCAGTACTTC. It yields the protein CASSLQEVGTQYF. The rearrangement uses TRBV7-2 and TRBJ2-5; D gene ambiguous. In germline, CDR1 is SGHTA, CDR2 FQGNSA. The CDR3 sequence is 13 residues long. Trimming took 2 bases from V and 7 from J, leaving 11 bases between them.

The chain combines TRBV7-2 with TRBJ2-5, with 7 bases matching TRBD1. The junction had 14 bases not matched to a gene; V was cut back by 5 bases and J by 5 bases. CDR1 and CDR2 from the germline V gene are SGHTA and FQGNSA. CDR3 length equals 16 residues. CDR3 bases: TGTGCCAGCAGCCTCCCCTTGACAGGGAGTGCGGAGACCCAGTACTTC. As protein: CASSLPLTGSAETQYF.

There are a few counts of this clone. The junction does not match germline at one end; this may be a read error. The chain joins TRBV5-5 to TRBJ2-5; D is possibly TRBD1 (6 bases). The CDR3 is 13 residues long. The germline gives CDR1 SGHKS, CDR2 YYEKEE (reference sequence). Here the CDR3 reads CASSSGVREAQYF. In nucleotides, the CDR3 is TGTGCCAGCAGCTCAGGGGTGCGAGAGGCCCAGTACTTC.

The chain couples TRBV6-1 to TRBJ1-5; D is possibly TRBD1 (5 bases). CDR3 length: 15 amino acids. V was cut by 7 bases and J by 2 bases, with 15 bases left in between. Germline values: CDR1 MNHNS, CDR2 SASEGT. The DNA of the CDR3 is TGTGCCAGCATCCTGGACACCTGGGGCAATCAGCCCCAGCATTTT. It translates to CASILDTWGNQPQHF.

The chain carries TRBV2 and TRBJ2-7; 7 bases are a match to TRBD1. The CDR3 spans 13 residues. CDR1 is SNHLY, CDR2 FYNNEI, per germline. V lost 10 bases and J lost 2; bases outside the gene matches: 8. DNA of the CDR3: TGTGCCAACTCAGACAGGGAAGCCTACGAGCAGTACTTC. Encoded protein: CANSDREAYEQYF.

The chain links TRBV6-1 to TRBJ1-2, with 8 positions matching TRBD1. Germline CDR1 MNHNS, CDR2 SASEGT. Trimming took 1 base from V and 5 from J; bases not matched to a gene: 6. The CDR3 runs to 15 residues. The chain's CDR3 is CASSEDRQGRYGYTF. Written as DNA, the CDR3 is TGTGCCAGCAGTGAAGACCGACAGGGGAGATATGGCTACACCTTC.

The V call is TRBV7-6, the J call TRBJ2-7; TRBD2 matches 7 bases. V was clipped by 3 bases and J by 6 bases; unmatched bases: 11. CDR3 size: 15 residues. Germline CDR1 and CDR2: SGHVS and FNYEAQ. CDR3 loop: CASSFQAGSVSEQYF. CDR3 DNA sequence: TGTGCCAGCAGCTTTCAAGCGGGGTCGGTCTCCGAGCAGTACTTC.

The chain carries TRBV2 and TRBJ2-3; 9 positions match TRBD1. The junction had 4 bases not matched to a gene; V was cut back by 3 bases and J by 3 bases. Germline V gene sequence: CDR1 SNHLY, CDR2 FYNNEI. The CDR3 sequence is 15 residues long. Here the CDR3 DNA reads TGTGCCAGCAGTGACTTGACAGGGGGGACAGATACGCAGTATTTT. It is translated as CASSDLTGGTDTQYF. Looking up the rest from reference TRBV2 and TRBJ2-3 gives the full variable domain: EPEVTQTPSHQVTQMGQEVILRCVPISNHLYFYWYRQILGQKVEFLVSFYNNEISEKSEIFDDQFSVERPDGSNFTLKIRSTKLEDSAMYFCASSDLTGGTDTQYFGPGTRLTVL.

This chain links TRBV7-6 with TRBJ2-1; 10 bases match TRBD1. Losses at the gene ends were 3 bases for V and 5 bases for J; bases not matched to a gene: 4. This CDR3 contains 15 residues. Germline assignment: CDR1 SGHVS and CDR2 FNYEAQ. This CDR3 is CASSLGTGANNEQFF. CDR3 bases: TGTGCCAGCAGCTTGGGGACAGGGGCCAACAATGAGCAGTTCTTC.

The chain carries TRBV27 and TRBJ1-2; 9 nucleotides align to TRBD1. V was pared by 5 bases and J by 6 bases, with 10 bases of the junction left unmatched. The germline CDR1 and CDR2 sequences are MNHEY and SMNVEV (reference sequence). CDR3 size: 15 residues. CDR3 in amino acids: CASSVTGTGYNGYTF. CDR3 DNA sequence: TGTGCCAGCAGTGTAACCGGGACAGGGTATAATGGCTACACCTTC.

This chain joins TRBV11-2 and TRBJ2-7; 10 bases match TRBD2. Germline V gene lookup returns CDR1 SGHAT and CDR2 FQNNGV. The CDR3 is 14 residues long. Germline trimming cut 4 bases from V and 7 bases from J; bases unmatched to any gene: 7. This CDR3 reads CASSSLAGRGEQYF. Written as DNA, the CDR3 is TGTGCCAGCAGCTCACTAGCGGGGCGTGGGGAGCAGTACTTC.

This clone was seen only once. The rearrangement uses TRBV27 and TRBJ2-2; TRBD1 aligns across 8 bases. This CDR3 has 18 amino acids. Germline CDR1 and CDR2: MNHEY and SMNVEV (reference sequence). The V and J ends lost 0 bases and 7 bases, in that order; junction bases with no gene match: 13. The CDR3 DNA reads as TGTGCCAGCAGTTTATCCGGTGCGCGTCAGGGGGCGAACGGGGAGCTGTTTTTT. Residues: CASSLSGARQGANGELFF.

This chain links TRBV25-1 with TRBJ1-1; no firm D call. Germline CDR1 is MGHDK and CDR2 is SYGVNS. The CDR3 covers 15 residues. Trimming shortened V by 3 bases and J by 5 bases, and 16 bases separated the two germline ends. For the CDR3, the DNA is TGTGCCAGCAGTGACGTCGGCTTTCGGGGTACTGAAGCTTTCTTT. Translation: CASSDVGFRGTEAFF.

The rearrangement uses TRBV6-1 and TRBJ2-3, with 8 bases that match TRBD2. V shed 4 bases and J 2 bases; nucleotides not matched to a gene: 2. Germline V lookup: CDR1 MNHNS, CDR2 SASEGT. This CDR3 spans 14 amino acids. In nucleotides, the CDR3 is TGTGCCAGCAGTGTTAGCGGGGACACAGATACGCAGTATTTT. Translated: CASSVSGDTDTQYF.

V gene TRBV6-6 combines with J gene TRBJ2-5, with TRBD1 matching 8 bases. In germline, CDR1 is MNHNY, CDR2 SVGAGI (reference sequence). The CDR3 totals 15 residues. V was clipped by 5 bases and J by 5 bases; unmatched bases: 10. The CDR3 nucleotides read TGTGCCAGCAGTACCGAGGACAGGGTGGAGGAGACCCAGTACTTC. This gives the protein CASSTEDRVEETQYF.

The rearrangement joins TRBV25-1 to TRBJ1-2; 12 bases agree with TRBD1. The CDR3 length is 17 residues. V shed 3 bases, J shed 5 bases, and the junction held 10 bases outside the gene matches. Germline CDR1 MGHDK, CDR2 SYGVNS. The CDR3 region has the DNA TGTGCCAGCAGTGACACATGGGACAGGGGGCGGAATTATGGCTACACCTTC. It yields the protein CASSDTWDRGRNYGYTF.

The chain links TRBV21-1 to TRBJ2-5; TRBD1 was called by the table and not checked on the DNA. TRBV21-1 is tagged as a pseudogene. This CDR3 comprises 15 residues. Here the CDR3 reads CASSKDRTGQETQYF. The CDR3 nucleotides read TGTGCCAGCAGCAAAGACAGGACAGGGCAAGAGACCCAGTACTTC.

The chain couples TRBV13 to TRBJ1-2; TRBD1 matches at 10 bases. The J segment lost 4 bases and the V segment lost 4 bases, leaving 18 bases of the junction unmatched. The germline gives CDR1 PRHDT, CDR2 FYEKMQ (reference sequence). This CDR3 comprises 19 residues. CDR3 coding DNA: TGTGCCAGCAGCTCGAATCCGGGACAGGGGACCCCCTATGGCTATGGCTACACCTTC. Its protein is CASSSNPGQGTPYGYGYTF.

The rearrangement links TRBV19 to TRBJ1-2; a weak D match, TRBD1 (6 bases). CDR1 is LNHDA and CDR2 is SQIVND in the germline V gene (reference sequence). This CDR3 region has 14 residues. V lost 7 bases and J lost 4, with 16 bases in between. The CDR3 nucleotides are TGTGCCAGTATGTGGGGGCCTAATTCCTATGGCTACACCTTC. Protein sequence: CASMWGPNSYGYTF.

This chain joins TRBV30 and TRBJ1-1, with 9 bases identical to TRBD1. Germline V CDR1 and CDR2: GTSNPN, SVGIG (reference sequence). This CDR3 contains 13 residues. The junction had 4 bases not matched to a gene; V was cut back by 3 bases and J by 5 bases. The CDR3 DNA is TGTGCCTGGAGGGGACAGGGTTTGACTGAAGCTTTCTTT. Its translation is CAWRGQGLTEAFF.

The sample holds a few counts of this clone. The gene calls are TRBV10-1 and TRBJ2-7, with 9 bases that match TRBD1. J lost 2 bases, V lost 5 bases, and 7 bases had no gene match. The length of the CDR3 is 15 residues. Germline-derived CDR1 and CDR2 are WNHNN and SYGVQD (reference sequence). Written as DNA, the CDR3 is TGCGCCAGCAGTAGGGGACAGGGAAATACCTACGAGCAGTACTTC. It yields the protein CASSRGQGNTYEQYF.

The CDR3 is CASSSGTYYEQYF. In DNA, the CDR3 is TGCGCCAGCAGCTCGGGTACTTACTACGAGCAGTACTTC. The chain couples TRBV5-1 to TRBJ2-7, with D hard to call. The CDR3 sequence is 13 residues long. CDR1 is SGHRS and CDR2 is YFSETQ in the germline V gene. The ends were cut back, 3 bases at V and 3 bases at J, with 10 bases in the middle.